Detailed here is one T cell receptor beta chain. Its antigen is unknown. The sample belongs to a study of post-analysis software for immune sequencing data. Study background: Courses of disease covered relapsing-remitting, secondary progressive and progressive-relapsing multiple sclerosis. Overall study results and limits: Controls showed lower frequencies than patients for a handful of TRBV segments, and TRBV5-6, TRBV5-1 and TRBV20-1 were among these. Controls' normalized Chao1 diversity significantly exceeded that of multiple sclerosis patients. By F measure, samples from a shared preparation batch strongly co-clustered.

CDR1 is SGDLS, CDR2 YYNGEE, per germline. This CDR3 has 16 residues. Trimming left V 0 bases short and J 9 bases short, with 19 bases between. Libraries were made from TCR beta cDNA, and they carried unique molecular identifiers. T cells numbering about 0.85 to 10 million yielded 450,000 to 500,000 cDNA molecules. TCRdb reprocessed the PCR reads via MiXCR and lists one record per CDR3 protein. Here the sample spans fewer than 850,000 distinct CDR3 sequences, roughly 29% being singletons. This TCR was sampled from a girl aged 10-17 years with multiple sclerosis. Sequenced: blood. The chain uses TRBV9 and TRBJ2-1; D is unresolved. DNA for the CDR3: TGTGCCAGCAGCGTAGCAACCGCGTGGGCGGACGGTGAGCAGTTCTTC. Translated: CASSVATAWADGEQFF.